This T cell receptor (beta chain) was identified during a study of early T cells in non-severe SARS-CoV-2 infection. Whole-study context: Sequencing input comprised bulk RNA from unsorted whole blood; chain pairing was not available.

This clonotype appeared many times. As yet, its antigen is unknown. In the library, individual cDNA molecules carried attached unique molecular identifiers. MiXCR was run by TCRdb on the 5' RACE reads, yielding one entry per CDR3 protein. The data hold 20,000 to 25,000 distinct CDR3 sequences, with approximately 5.8% observed a single time. Findings and caveats of the study: Database matching using VDJdb favored anti-spike CD8 responses, with private and CD4 specificities left missing.

This receptor was taken from an adult who was a healthcare worker with PCR-confirmed SARS-CoV-2 infection or an uninfected control (not recorded which). This sample comprised whole blood, obtained at baseline.

CDR3 nucleotide sequence: TGTGCCACCAGTGATCCCCGGAGGTTGGAAGATACGCAGTATTTT. Residues: CATSDPRRLEDTQYF. This rearrangement joins TRBV24-1 to TRBJ2-3, with D maybe TRBD2 (5 bases). The ends were cut back, 3 bases at V and 5 bases at J, with 14 bases in the middle. This CDR3 has 15 amino acids. Looked up from germline, CDR1 is KGHDR and CDR2 is SFDVKD.